This T cell receptor beta chain was sequenced for a study of T cell repertoires in cytomegalovirus infection. In the study overall: Well-studied HLA-B-restricted epitopes and recently identified HLA-C-restricted epitopes of CMV were both used in the study. Public TCR beta signatures were indicative of both CMV infection and a matching HLA type. The study, taken as a whole, reports: Summed frequency of public TCR beta families distinguished CMV carriers with the relevant HLA.

CDR1 SNHLY and CDR2 FYNNEI come from the germline V gene. V was shortened by 11 bases and J by 11 bases, with 19 bases between the two germline ends. The CDR3 covers 12 residues. To note about this clonotype: Antigen specificity is unknown.

Each CDR3 protein is one row after TCRdb ran MiXCR on the reads. Of around 900,000 distinct CDR3 sequences detected, about a third appear once; the ten largest clones hold around an eighth. The chain has TRBV2 and TRBJ1-5; TRBD1 is a possible D gene (5 bases). This receptor was taken from a human donor in good health (CMV status not recorded). Some clones in this sample may be carry-over from other donors' samples. The material was cultured CD8+ T cells from PBMCs, obtained from culture after CMV antigen stimulation. The CDR3 nucleotides read TGTGCCCTAAGGGGAATGGCAGGTACCCAGCATTTT. It specifies CALRGMAGTQHF.